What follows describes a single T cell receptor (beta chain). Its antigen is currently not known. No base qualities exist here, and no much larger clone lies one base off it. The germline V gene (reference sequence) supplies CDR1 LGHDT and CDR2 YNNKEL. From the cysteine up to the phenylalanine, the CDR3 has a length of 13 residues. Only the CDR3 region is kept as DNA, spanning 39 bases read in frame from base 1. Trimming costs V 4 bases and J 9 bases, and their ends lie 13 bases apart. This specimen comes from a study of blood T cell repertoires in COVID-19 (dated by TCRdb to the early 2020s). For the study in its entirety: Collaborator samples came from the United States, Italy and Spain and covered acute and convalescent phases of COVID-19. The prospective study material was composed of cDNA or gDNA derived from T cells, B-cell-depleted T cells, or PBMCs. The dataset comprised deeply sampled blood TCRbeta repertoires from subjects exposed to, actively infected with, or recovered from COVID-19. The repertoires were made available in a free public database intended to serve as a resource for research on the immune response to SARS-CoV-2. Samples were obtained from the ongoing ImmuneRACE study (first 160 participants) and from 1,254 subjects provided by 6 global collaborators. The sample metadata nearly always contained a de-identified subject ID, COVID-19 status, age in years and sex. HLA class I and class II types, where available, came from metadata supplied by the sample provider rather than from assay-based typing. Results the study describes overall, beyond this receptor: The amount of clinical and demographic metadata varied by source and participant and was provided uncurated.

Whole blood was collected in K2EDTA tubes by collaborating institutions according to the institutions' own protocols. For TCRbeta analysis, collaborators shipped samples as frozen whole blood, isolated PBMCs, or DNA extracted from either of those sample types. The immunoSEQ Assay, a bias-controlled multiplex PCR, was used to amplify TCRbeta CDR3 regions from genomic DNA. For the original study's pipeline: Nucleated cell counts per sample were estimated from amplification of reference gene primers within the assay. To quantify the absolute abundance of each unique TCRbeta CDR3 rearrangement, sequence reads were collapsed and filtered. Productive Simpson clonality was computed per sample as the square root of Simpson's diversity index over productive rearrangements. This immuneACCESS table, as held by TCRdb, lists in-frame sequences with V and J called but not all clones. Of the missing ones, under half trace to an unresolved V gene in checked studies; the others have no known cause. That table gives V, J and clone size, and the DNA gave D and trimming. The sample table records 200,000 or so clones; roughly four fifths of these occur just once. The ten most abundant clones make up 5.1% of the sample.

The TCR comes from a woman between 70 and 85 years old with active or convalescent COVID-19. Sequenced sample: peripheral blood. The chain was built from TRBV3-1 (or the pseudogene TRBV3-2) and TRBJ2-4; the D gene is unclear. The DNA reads TGTGCCAGCAGCCCCAGCGAGTGGAGCATTCAGTACTTC. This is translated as CASSPSEWSIQYF.